This TCR beta chain appears in the sequencing data of a study of control samples from healthy donors and cancer patients. Profiled with immunoSEQ multiplex PCR; TCRdb holds only in-frame clones, not every one. Among approximately 170,000 clones listed, around 92% were seen once. Sequencing input: blood. The clonotype comes from a woman aged 30 to 39 in good health.

CDR3 nucleotides: TGTGCCAGCTACCGCACATCGAGTAACTATGGCTACACCTTC. Translating it yields CASYRTSSNYGYTF. The chain links TRBV6-5 to TRBJ1-2; D is unresolved. Germline V gene lookup returns CDR1 MNHEY and CDR2 SVGAGI. V was shortened by 8 bases and J by 1 base, with 14 bases between the two germline ends. This CDR3 contains 14 residues.